These 25 T cell receptor beta chains were all obtained from the same sample, sequenced in a study of blood T cells in healthy people across ages. For the second PCR, which ran for roughly 6 to 11 cycles, a sample-barcoded 5' primer and a J-beta primer mix were used. Via MiXCR, TCRdb re-called the 5' RACE reads, giving one row per CDR3 protein. The repertoire consists of hundreds of thousands of distinct CDR3 sequences, with around three fifths occurring once and the leading ten covering around 37%. The sequencing input was blood. The receptor source for this set is a man aged 55 to 70 in good health.

This chain connects TRBV4-1 to TRBJ2-3, with 10 bases fitting TRBD1. The germline CDR1 and CDR2 sequences are MGHRA and YSYEKL. This CDR3 has 17 residues. V shed 4 bases, J shed 1 base, and the junction held 8 bases outside the gene matches. DNA of the CDR3: TGCGCCAGCAGCCGACTACAGGGGACAGGGGGCACAGATACGCAGTATTTT. Translated: CASSRLQGTGGTDTQYF.

In this sample, this clonotype turned up many times. The chain employs TRBV29-1 and TRBJ2-4, with 7 bases lining up with TRBD1. The germline gives CDR1 SQVTM, CDR2 ANQGSEA. The CDR3 spans 12 residues. After removal of 2 bases from V and 6 bases from J, the junction contained 1 base not matched to a gene. The CDR3 loop is CSVEKGANIQYF. The CDR3, as DNA: TGCAGCGTTGAAAAGGGGGCAAACATTCAGTACTTC. The entire variable domain, with the rest obtained from reference TRBV29-1 and TRBJ2-4, is as follows: SAVISQKPSRDICQRGTSLTIQCQVDSQVTMMFWYRQQPGQSLTLIATANQGSEATYESGFVIDKFPISRPNLTFSTLTVSNMSPEDSSIYLCSVEKGANIQYFGAGTRLSVL.

This rearrangement joins TRBV5-6 to TRBJ1-2; 8 bases align to TRBD1. The germline gives CDR1 SGHDT, CDR2 YYEEEE. This CDR3 comprises 14 residues. V shed 1 base, J shed 7 bases, and the junction held 6 bases outside the gene matches. The CDR3 bases are TGTGCCAGCAGCTTGCAGGGGGCGAGTGCTGGCTACACCTTC. Its protein is CASSLQGASAGYTF.

The rearrangement uses TRBV5-1 and TRBJ2-5, with TRBD1 matching 7 bases. The CDR3 is 14 amino acids. CDR1 is SGHRS, CDR2 YFSETQ, per germline. V lost 4 bases, J lost 5 bases, and 8 bases stayed unmatched. Written as DNA, the CDR3 is TGCGCCAGCAGCCTACAGGGGTTTGATGAGACCCAGTACTTC. It yields the protein CASSLQGFDETQYF.

This clonotype was observed a handful of times. The chain employs TRBV4-1 and TRBJ2-5; 8 bases are a match to TRBD2. The CDR3 consists of 20 residues. Unmatched junction bases numbered 20, after V lost 0 bases and J lost 5 bases. Looked up from germline, CDR1 is MGHRA and CDR2 is YSYEKL. This CDR3 is CASSQEGPFWGSGVEETQYF. The CDR3 nucleotides read TGCGCCAGCAGCCAAGAAGGGCCCTTTTGGGGTAGCGGGGTGGAGGAGACCCAGTACTTC.

This sequence joins TRBV7-2 and TRBJ1-5, with D possibly being TRBD1 (5 bases). The germline gives CDR1 SGHTA, CDR2 FQGNSA. V shed 1 base and J shed 5 bases, with 12 bases lying between them. The CDR3 covers 15 residues. As DNA, the CDR3 is TGTGCCAGCAGCTTAGTGGGGGGGAGGGATCAGCCCCAGCATTTT. Its translation: CASSLVGGRDQPQHF. The whole variable domain, filled in from reference TRBV7-2 and TRBJ1-5, reads GAGVSQSPSNKVTEKGKDVELRCDPISGHTALYWYRQSLGQGLEFLIYFQGNSAPDKSGLPSDRFSAERTGGSVSTLTIQRTQQEDSAVYLCASSLVGGRDQPQHFGDGTRLSIL.

The CDR3 reads CASRSPRTGRYEQFF. CDR3 sequence (DNA): TGTGCCAGCAGGTCCCCTCGGACAGGGCGGTATGAGCAGTTCTTC. This chain joins TRBV28 and TRBJ2-1; TRBD1 agrees at 8 bases. This CDR3 region has 15 residues. The J segment lost 8 bases and the V segment lost 6 bases, leaving 12 bases of the junction unmatched. Germline V gene data show CDR1 as MDHEN and CDR2 as SYDVKM. The whole variable domain, remainder taken from reference TRBV28 and TRBJ2-1, is DVKVTQSSRYLVKRTGEKVFLECVQDMDHENMFWYRQDPGLGLRLIYFSYDVKMKEKGDIPEGYSVSREKKERFSLILESASTNQTSMYLCASRSPRTGRYEQFFGPGTRLTVL.

The chain joins TRBV27 to TRBJ2-5; 8 nucleotides match TRBD2. The DNA end lines up better with TRBJ2-7; the J call may be wrong. From germline, CDR1 is MNHEY and CDR2 SMNVEV (reference sequence). This CDR3 has 14 amino acids. The CDR3 loop is CATRAGGPLGEQYF. The CDR3 coding sequence is TGTGCCACCCGGGCGGGGGGCCCTCTCGGCGAGCAGTACTTC.

The DNA of the CDR3 is TGCAGTGGCCCGGACGTAGCCAAAAACATTCAGTACTTC. It specifies CSGPDVAKNIQYF. This chain uses TRBV20-1 with TRBJ2-4; D not certain. V was pared by 7 bases and J by 0 bases, with 10 bases between. Germline V gene sequence: CDR1 DFQATT, CDR2 SNEGSKA (reference sequence). This CDR3 comprises 13 residues.

In this sample, this clonotype turned up a few times. This sequence joins TRBV25-1 and TRBJ2-5; D not resolved. Trimming stripped 5 bases from V and 5 bases from J, with 9 bases between. This CDR3 comprises 12 residues. CDR1 is MGHDK and CDR2 is SYGVNS in the germline V gene. The CDR3 region has the DNA TGTGCCAGCAGTAGGGATTTCGAGACCCAGTACTTC. This gives the protein CASSRDFETQYF.

This chain connects TRBV3-1 to TRBJ2-3; 10 bases map to TRBD1. Germline CDR1 LGHDT, CDR2 YNNKEL (reference sequence). The V and J ends lost 4 bases and 4 bases, in that order; junction bases with no gene match: 11. The CDR3 spans 17 residues. CDR3 coding DNA: TGTGCCAGCAGCCCCCTCCCGGGACAGGGGTCGGCAGATACGCAGTATTTT. Its translation: CASSPLPGQGSADTQYF.

V usage is TRBV11-2 and J usage is TRBJ1-4; TRBD1 is a possible D gene (6 bases). V lost 3 bases and J lost 4, with 15 bases in between. The CDR3 is 16 residues long. Germline V gene sequence: CDR1 SGHAT, CDR2 FQNNGV. CDR3 loop: CASSLLGGASNEKLFF. CDR3 DNA sequence: TGTGCCAGCAGCTTGTTAGGGGGGGCGAGTAATGAAAAACTGTTTTTT.

The V and J genes are TRBV20-1 and TRBJ2-5; TRBD1 matches 8 bases. The CDR3 extends over 15 amino acids. J lost 5 bases, V lost 6 bases, and 14 bases had no gene match. CDR1 is DFQATT and CDR2 is SNEGSKA in the germline V gene (reference sequence). In DNA form, the CDR3 reads TGCAGTGCCTTTTTCCGAAGGACAGGGATGGAGACCCAGTACTTC. It yields the protein CSAFFRRTGMETQYF.

This chain uses TRBV4-1 with TRBJ2-5; tentatively, D is TRBD1 or TRBD2 (5 bases each). CDR3 length: 17 amino acids. Trimming stripped 2 bases from V and 0 bases from J, with 16 bases between. Germline V gives CDR1 MGHRA, CDR2 YSYEKL. The CDR3 sequence is CASSQSRGTVDQETQYF. CDR3 DNA: TGCGCCAGCAGCCAAAGCCGAGGGACGGTCGACCAAGAGACCCAGTACTTC.

This clonotype is a singleton in its sample. The rearrangement joins TRBV28 to TRBJ1-1, with D possibly TRBD1 on 6 matching bases. Germline lookup yields CDR1 MDHEN and CDR2 SYDVKM. The CDR3 totals 15 residues. Trimming stripped 2 bases from V and 1 base from J, with 11 bases between. In DNA form, the CDR3 reads TGTGCCAGCAGTTTACTCGGACAGCAGAACACTGAAGCTTTCTTT. Translating gives CASSLLGQQNTEAFF. Supplemented by reference TRBV28 and TRBJ1-1, the full variable domain reads DVKVTQSSRYLVKRTGEKVFLECVQDMDHENMFWYRQDPGLGLRLIYFSYDVKMKEKGDIPEGYSVSREKKERFSLILESASTNQTSMYLCASSLLGQQNTEAFFGQGTRLTVV.

The V and J genes are TRBV5-1 and TRBJ1-1; possible D gene TRBD1, 5 bases. Germline CDR1 SGHRS, CDR2 YFSETQ. This CDR3 region has 15 residues. The V gene lost 1 base and the J gene lost 1 base, with 11 bases spanning the gap. The CDR3 coding sequence is TGCGCCAGCAGCTTGATCGGGACGGCGAACACTGAAGCTTTCTTT. This codes for CASSLIGTANTEAFF.

The rearrangement links TRBV5-6 to TRBJ2-1, with D hard to call. The ends were cut back, 0 bases at V and 8 bases at J, with 9 bases in the middle. This CDR3 has 13 residues. Germline V gene lookup returns CDR1 SGHDT and CDR2 YYEEEE. This CDR3 is CASSLGWVDEQFF. The DNA of the CDR3 is TGTGCCAGCAGCTTGGGGTGGGTAGATGAGCAGTTCTTC.

This clonotype was detected a few times. The chain links TRBV6-6 to TRBJ1-1; D is possibly TRBD1 (5 bases). The germline V gene has CDR1 MNHNY and CDR2 SVGAGI (reference sequence). Trimming left V 6 bases short and J 3 bases short, with 17 bases between. The CDR3 consists of 15 residues. CDR3 sequence: CASRPNQGRDTEAFF. In DNA form, the CDR3 reads TGTGCCAGCAGACCCAACCAGGGCCGGGACACTGAAGCTTTCTTT.

The chain recombines TRBV20-1 with TRBJ2-5, with 12 bases lining up with TRBD1. The CDR3 consists of 15 residues. J lost 11 bases, V lost 3 bases, and 13 bases had no gene match. Germline CDR1 reads DFQATT; CDR2 reads SNEGSKA (reference sequence). In DNA form, the CDR3 reads TGCAGTGCTAGGGTCAGGGACAGGGGGCTCAATGAGCAGTACTTC. Its translation: CSARVRDRGLNEQYF.

The chain employs TRBV18 and TRBJ1-1; D is undetermined. Germline V lookup: CDR1 KGHSH, CDR2 LQKENI. V lost 0 bases and J lost 1, with 9 bases in between. This CDR3 comprises 15 residues. The CDR3 bases are TGTGCCAGCTCACCACCAAGCAGAGCGAACACTGAAGCTTTCTTT. Protein: CASSPPSRANTEAFF.

This chain uses TRBV3-1 with TRBJ2-4; TRBD2 matches 11 bases. The trim removed 3 bases at V and 8 bases at J, leaving 9 bases unmatched. This CDR3 is 16 amino acids long. Looked up from germline, CDR1 is LGHDT and CDR2 is YNNKEL (reference sequence). This CDR3 reads CASSHPRLAGRDIQYF. The CDR3 DNA reads as TGTGCCAGCAGCCACCCCAGACTAGCGGGGAGAGACATTCAGTACTTC.

This clonotype was detected only a few times. The chain links TRBV7-2 to TRBJ1-4; D perhaps matches TRBD1 (6 bases). CDR1 SGHTA and CDR2 FQGNSA come from the germline V gene. The CDR3 runs 17 residues. V was trimmed by 2 bases and J by 8 bases, leaving 21 bases between them. CDR3 coding DNA: TGTGCCAGCAGCTTAAGAGGGGGAGCCTCGACCAGGGAAAAACTGTTTTTT. Residues: CASSLRGGASTREKLFF.

This clonotype was seen once. This chain links TRBV28 with TRBJ2-1; D unresolved. V lost 2 bases, J lost 7 bases, and 9 bases lay in between. The germline CDR1 and CDR2 sequences are MDHEN and SYDVKM. The CDR3 length is 13 residues. DNA of the CDR3: TGTGCCAGCAGTTTAATCAGCAGGAATGAGCAGTTCTTC. It translates to CASSLISRNEQFF.

The chain is built from TRBV4-2 and TRBJ1-2; D ambiguous. This CDR3 region has 15 residues. Looked up from germline, CDR1 is LGHNA and CDR2 is YNFKEQ. V shed 4 bases and J shed 4 bases, with 16 bases lying between them. Here the CDR3 reads CASSRGRRGSYGYTF. CDR3 DNA: TGTGCCAGCAGCCGAGGCCGCCGGGGTAGCTATGGCTACACCTTC.

The chain recombines TRBV7-6 with TRBJ2-1; 12 bases agree with TRBD2. With 5 bases clipped from V and 5 bases from J, the junction kept 7 bases outside the gene matches. The CDR3 totals 16 residues. Germline lookup yields CDR1 SGHVS and CDR2 FNYEAQ. DNA for the CDR3: TGTGCCAGCAGCCCCCGACTAGCGGGGGATGACAATGAGCAGTTCTTC. It specifies CASSPRLAGDDNEQFF.